This T cell receptor beta chain was sequenced for a study of blood T cell repertoires in COVID-19. Measured with immunoSEQ multiplex PCR; TCRdb has only the in-frame clones, and not every one. The sample has some 150,000 clones, 87% seen once; the top ten hold 8.6%. The CDR3 totals 14 residues. CDR1 and CDR2 from the germline V gene are ENHRY and SYGVKD. V gave up 2 bases and J gave up 3 bases, with 8 bases separating them. The material sequenced was peripheral blood. This TCR came from a woman aged 45-59 years with active or convalescent COVID-19. The chain uses TRBV10-3 and TRBJ2-1, with D perhaps TRBD2 (6 bases). This CDR3 reads CAISEGGVYNEQFF. For the CDR3, the DNA is TGTGCCATCAGTGAGGGAGGGGTCTACAATGAGCAGTTCTTC.